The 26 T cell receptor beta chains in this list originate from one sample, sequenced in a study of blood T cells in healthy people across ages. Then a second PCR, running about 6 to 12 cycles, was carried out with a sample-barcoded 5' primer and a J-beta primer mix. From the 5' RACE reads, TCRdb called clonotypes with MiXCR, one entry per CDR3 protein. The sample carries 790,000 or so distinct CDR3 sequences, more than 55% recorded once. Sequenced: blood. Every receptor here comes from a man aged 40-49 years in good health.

The CDR3 protein is CASSLGTGINTGELFF. The CDR3 coding sequence is TGTGCCAGCAGCTTAGGGACAGGGATAAACACCGGGGAGCTGTTTTTT. J is TRBJ2-2 and V is TRBV7-6; 8 nucleotides align to TRBD1. This CDR3 has 16 residues. Trimming took 1 base from V and 2 from J; bases not matched to a gene: 3. Germline CDR1 and CDR2: SGHVS and FNYEAQ. The whole variable domain, remainder taken from reference TRBV7-6 and TRBJ2-2, is GAGVSQSPRYKVTKRGQDVALRCDPISGHVSLYWYRQALGQGPEFLTYFNYEAQQDKSGLPNDRFSAERPEGSISTLTIQRTEQRDSAMYRCASSLGTGINTGELFFGEGSRLTVL.

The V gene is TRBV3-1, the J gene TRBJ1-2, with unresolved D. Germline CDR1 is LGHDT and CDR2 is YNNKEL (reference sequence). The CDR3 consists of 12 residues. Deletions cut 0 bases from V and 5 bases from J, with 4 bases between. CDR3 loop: CASSQDWYGYTF. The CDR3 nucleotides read TGTGCCAGCAGCCAAGATTGGTATGGCTACACCTTC.

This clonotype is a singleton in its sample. The CDR3 here is CASSPGQTPGADTQYF. As DNA, the CDR3 is TGCGCCAGCAGCCCCGGACAAACCCCAGGGGCAGATACGCAGTATTTT. V gene TRBV5-1 combines with J gene TRBJ2-3; D is possibly TRBD1 (6 bases). Trimming pared 4 bases from V and 4 bases from J, leaving 19 bases between. This CDR3 spans 16 amino acids. The germline CDR1 and CDR2 sequences are SGHRS and YFSETQ. The variable domain in full, with the rest retrieved from reference TRBV5-1 and TRBJ2-3, is KAGVTQTPRYLIKTRGQQVTLSCSPISGHRSVSWYQQTPGQGLQFLFEYFSETQRNKGNFPGRFSGRQFSNSRSEMNVSTLELGDSALYLCASSPGQTPGADTQYFGPGTRLTVL.

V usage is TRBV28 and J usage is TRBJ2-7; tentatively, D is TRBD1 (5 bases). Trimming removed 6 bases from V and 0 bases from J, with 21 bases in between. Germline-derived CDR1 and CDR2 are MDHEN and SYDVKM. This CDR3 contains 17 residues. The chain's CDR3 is CASSLLPDRVSSYEQYF. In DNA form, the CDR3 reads TGTGCCAGCAGCCTTCTACCCGACAGAGTGTCCTCCTACGAGCAGTACTTC.

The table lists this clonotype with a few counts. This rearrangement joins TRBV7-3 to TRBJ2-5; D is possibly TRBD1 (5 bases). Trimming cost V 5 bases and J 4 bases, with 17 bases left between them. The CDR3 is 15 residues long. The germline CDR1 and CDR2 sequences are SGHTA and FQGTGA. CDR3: CASSAPLGRRETQYF. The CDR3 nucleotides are TGTGCCAGCAGCGCTCCTCTGGGGCGCCGAGAGACCCAGTACTTC.

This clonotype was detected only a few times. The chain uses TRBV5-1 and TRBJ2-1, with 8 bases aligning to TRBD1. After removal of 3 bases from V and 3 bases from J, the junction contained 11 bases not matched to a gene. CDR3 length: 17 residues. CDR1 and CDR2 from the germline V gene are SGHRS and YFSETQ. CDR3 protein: CASSWTPGTGFYNEQFF. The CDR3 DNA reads TGCGCCAGCAGCTGGACTCCCGGGACAGGATTCTACAATGAGCAGTTCTTC.

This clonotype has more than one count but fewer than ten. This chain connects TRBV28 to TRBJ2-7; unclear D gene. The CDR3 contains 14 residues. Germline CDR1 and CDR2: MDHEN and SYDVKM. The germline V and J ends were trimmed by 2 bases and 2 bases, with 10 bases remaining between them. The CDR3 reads CASSLRIQTYEQYF. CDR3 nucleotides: TGTGCCAGCAGTTTACGTATCCAGACCTACGAGCAGTACTTC.

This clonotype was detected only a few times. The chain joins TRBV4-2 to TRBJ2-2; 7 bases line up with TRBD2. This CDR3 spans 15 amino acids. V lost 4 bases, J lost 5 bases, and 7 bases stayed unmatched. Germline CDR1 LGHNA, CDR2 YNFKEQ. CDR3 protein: CASSPRNSGTGELFF. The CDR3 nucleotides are TGTGCCAGCAGCCCACGAAATAGCGGGACCGGGGAGCTGTTTTTT.

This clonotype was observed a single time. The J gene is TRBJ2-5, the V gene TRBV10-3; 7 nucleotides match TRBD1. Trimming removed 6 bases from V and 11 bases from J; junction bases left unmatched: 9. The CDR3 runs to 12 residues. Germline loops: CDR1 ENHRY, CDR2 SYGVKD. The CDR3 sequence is CAIRGDSNEQYF. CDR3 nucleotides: TGTGCCATCAGGGGGGACAGTAATGAGCAGTACTTC.

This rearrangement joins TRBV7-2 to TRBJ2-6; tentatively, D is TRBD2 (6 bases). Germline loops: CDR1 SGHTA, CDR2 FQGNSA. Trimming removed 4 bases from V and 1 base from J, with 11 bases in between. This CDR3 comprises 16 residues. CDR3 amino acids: CASSSGGFSGANVLTF. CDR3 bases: TGTGCCAGCAGCTCCGGGGGATTTTCTGGGGCCAACGTCCTGACTTTC.

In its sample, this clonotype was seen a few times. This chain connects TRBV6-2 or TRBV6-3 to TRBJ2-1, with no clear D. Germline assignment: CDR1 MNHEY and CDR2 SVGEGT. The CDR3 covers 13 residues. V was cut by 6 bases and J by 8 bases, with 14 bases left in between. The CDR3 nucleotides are TGTGCCAGCAGACCTACACCGGTTGATGAGCAGTTCTTC. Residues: CASRPTPVDEQFF.

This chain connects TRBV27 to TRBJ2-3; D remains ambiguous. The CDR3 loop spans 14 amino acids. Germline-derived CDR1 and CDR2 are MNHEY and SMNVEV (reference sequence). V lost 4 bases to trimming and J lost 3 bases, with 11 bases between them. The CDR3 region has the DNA TGTGCCAGCAGTTCCCTTCCGTTAACAGATACGCAGTATTTT. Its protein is CASSSLPLTDTQYF.

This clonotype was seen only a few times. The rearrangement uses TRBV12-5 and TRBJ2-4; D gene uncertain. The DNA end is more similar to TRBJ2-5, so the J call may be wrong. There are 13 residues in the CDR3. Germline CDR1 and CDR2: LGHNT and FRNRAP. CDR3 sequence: CASGLDRQETQYF. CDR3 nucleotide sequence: TGTGCTAGTGGTTTGGACAGACAAGAGACCCAGTACTTC.

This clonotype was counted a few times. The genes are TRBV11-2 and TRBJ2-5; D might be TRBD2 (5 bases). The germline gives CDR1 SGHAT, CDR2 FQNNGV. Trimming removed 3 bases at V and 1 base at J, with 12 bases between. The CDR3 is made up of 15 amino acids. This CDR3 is CASSFASTFQETQYF. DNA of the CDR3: TGTGCCAGCAGCTTCGCTAGCACCTTCCAAGAGACCCAGTACTTC.

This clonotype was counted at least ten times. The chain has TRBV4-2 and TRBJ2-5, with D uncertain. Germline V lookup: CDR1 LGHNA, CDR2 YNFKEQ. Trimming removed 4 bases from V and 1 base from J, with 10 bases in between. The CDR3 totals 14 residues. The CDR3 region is CASSPAGVQETQYF. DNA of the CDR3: TGTGCCAGCAGCCCCGCCGGCGTCCAAGAGACCCAGTACTTC.

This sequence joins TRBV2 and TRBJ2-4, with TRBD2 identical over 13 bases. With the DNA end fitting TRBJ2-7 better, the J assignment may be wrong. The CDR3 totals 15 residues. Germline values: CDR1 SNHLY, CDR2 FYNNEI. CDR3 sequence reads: CASRDRTSGSGEQYF. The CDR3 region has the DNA TGTGCCAGCAGGGACCGGACTAGCGGGAGTGGCGAGCAGTACTTC.

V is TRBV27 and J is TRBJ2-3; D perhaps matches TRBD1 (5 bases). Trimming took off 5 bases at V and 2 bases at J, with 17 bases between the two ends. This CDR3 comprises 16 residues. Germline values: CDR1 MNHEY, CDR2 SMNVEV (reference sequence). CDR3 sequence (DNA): TGTGCCAGCAGTCTTGCCCCGGACATCACCACAGATACGCAGTATTTT. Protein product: CASSLAPDITTDTQYF.

This CDR3 is CASSREVLAYNEQFF. CDR3 in DNA: TGTGCCAGCAGCCGAGAGGTCCTAGCCTACAATGAGCAGTTCTTC. The V call is TRBV3-1, the J call TRBJ2-1; no reliable D call. V was trimmed by 4 bases and J by 2 bases, leaving 12 bases between them. Germline V gives CDR1 LGHDT, CDR2 YNNKEL (reference sequence). The CDR3 sequence is 15 residues long.

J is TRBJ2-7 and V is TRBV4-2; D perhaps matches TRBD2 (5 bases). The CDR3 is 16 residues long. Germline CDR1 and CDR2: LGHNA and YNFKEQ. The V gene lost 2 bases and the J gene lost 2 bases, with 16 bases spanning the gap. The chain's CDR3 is CASSQRLGNRPYEQYF. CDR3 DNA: TGTGCCAGCAGCCAAAGACTCGGGAATCGCCCCTACGAGCAGTACTTC.

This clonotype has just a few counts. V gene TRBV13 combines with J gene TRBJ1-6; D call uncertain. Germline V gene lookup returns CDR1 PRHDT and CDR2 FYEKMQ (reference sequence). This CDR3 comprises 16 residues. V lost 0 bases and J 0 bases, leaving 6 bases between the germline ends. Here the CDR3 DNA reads TGTGCCAGCAGCTTAGGAGTTAGCTCCTATAATTCACCCCTCCACTTT. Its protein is CASSLGVSSYNSPLHF. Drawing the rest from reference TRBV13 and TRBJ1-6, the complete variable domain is AAGVIQSPRHLIKEKRETATLKCYPIPRHDTVYWYQQGPGQDPQFLISFYEKMQSDKGSIPDRFSAQQFSDYHSELNMSSLELGDSALYFCASSLGVSSYNSPLHFGNGTRLTVT.

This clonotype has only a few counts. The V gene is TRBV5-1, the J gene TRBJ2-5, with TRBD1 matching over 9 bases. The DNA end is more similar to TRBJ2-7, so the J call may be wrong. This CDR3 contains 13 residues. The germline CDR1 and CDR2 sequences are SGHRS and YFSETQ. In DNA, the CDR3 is TGCGCCAGCAGCTTAGGACAGGGGAACGAGCAGTACTTC. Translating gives CASSLGQGNEQYF.

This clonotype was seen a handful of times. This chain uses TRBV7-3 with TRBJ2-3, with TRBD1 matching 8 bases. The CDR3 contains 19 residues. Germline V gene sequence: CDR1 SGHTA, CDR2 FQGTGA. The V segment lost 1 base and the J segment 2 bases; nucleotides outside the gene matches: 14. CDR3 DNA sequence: TGTGCCAGCAGCTTAAATTTTGAGGAGACAGGGGTTTTCACAGATACGCAGTATTTT. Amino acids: CASSLNFEETGVFTDTQYF.

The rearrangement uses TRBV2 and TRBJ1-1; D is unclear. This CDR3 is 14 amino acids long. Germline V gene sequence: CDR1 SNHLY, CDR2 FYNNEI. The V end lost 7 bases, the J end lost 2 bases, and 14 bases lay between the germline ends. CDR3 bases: TGTGCCAGCATTGCTTTTATGGCCAACACTGAAGCTTTCTTT. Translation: CASIAFMANTEAFF.

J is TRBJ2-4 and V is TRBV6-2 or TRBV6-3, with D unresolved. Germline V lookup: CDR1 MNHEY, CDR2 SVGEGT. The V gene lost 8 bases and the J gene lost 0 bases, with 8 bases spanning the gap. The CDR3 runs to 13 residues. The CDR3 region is CASLDLAKNIQYF. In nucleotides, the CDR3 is TGTGCCAGCCTGGACCTAGCCAAAAACATTCAGTACTTC.

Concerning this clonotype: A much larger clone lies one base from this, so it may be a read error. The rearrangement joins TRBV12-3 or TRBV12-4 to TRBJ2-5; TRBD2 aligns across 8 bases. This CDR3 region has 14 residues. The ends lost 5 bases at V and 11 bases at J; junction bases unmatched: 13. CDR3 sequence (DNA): TGTGCCAGCAGTAGCGGGAGTAGCGTCACTGAGCAGTACTTC. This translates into CASSSGSSVTEQYF.

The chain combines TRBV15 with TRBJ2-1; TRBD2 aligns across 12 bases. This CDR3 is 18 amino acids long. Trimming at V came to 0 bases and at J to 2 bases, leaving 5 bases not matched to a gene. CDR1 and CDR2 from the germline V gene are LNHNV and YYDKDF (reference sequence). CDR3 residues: CATSRDSLAGGPYNEQFF. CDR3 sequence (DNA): TGTGCCACCAGCAGAGATAGCCTAGCGGGAGGGCCCTACAATGAGCAGTTCTTC.